The clone carrying this TCR beta chain appeared a few times. What it binds is unknown. This record comes from a study of T-cell reconstitution after alpha-beta-depleted transplantation in children. Whole-study results and caveats: At one year after transplant, newly produced T cells mostly accounted for T-cell counts and diversity. Reportedly, only several hundred clones from non-depleted graft cells drove alpha-beta T-cell counts at about two months. Some patients' high day-60 TCRbeta diversity was traced to surviving recipient T cells and thymic progenitors.

In germline, CDR1 is LNHDA, CDR2 SQIVND (reference sequence). V lost 2 bases and J lost 4, with 14 bases in between. The CDR3 is 15 amino acids. Unique molecular identifiers were built into the TCRbeta library. TCRdb independently ran MiXCR on the PCR reads; one entry per CDR3 protein. The table has over 200,000 distinct CDR3 sequences, roughly a tenth seen once; the top ten hold 28%. This TCR derives from a child less than two years old with acute myeloid leukemia, due to receive a stem cell transplant. The sequencing here drew on PBMCs, taken before TCRalphabeta/CD19-depleted stem cell transplant. The chain joins TRBV19 to TRBJ2-5; tentatively, D is TRBD1 (7 bases). The CDR3: CASSIKTGRRETQYF. The CDR3 nucleotides read TGTGCCAGTAGTATAAAGACAGGGAGGAGAGAGACCCAGTACTTC.